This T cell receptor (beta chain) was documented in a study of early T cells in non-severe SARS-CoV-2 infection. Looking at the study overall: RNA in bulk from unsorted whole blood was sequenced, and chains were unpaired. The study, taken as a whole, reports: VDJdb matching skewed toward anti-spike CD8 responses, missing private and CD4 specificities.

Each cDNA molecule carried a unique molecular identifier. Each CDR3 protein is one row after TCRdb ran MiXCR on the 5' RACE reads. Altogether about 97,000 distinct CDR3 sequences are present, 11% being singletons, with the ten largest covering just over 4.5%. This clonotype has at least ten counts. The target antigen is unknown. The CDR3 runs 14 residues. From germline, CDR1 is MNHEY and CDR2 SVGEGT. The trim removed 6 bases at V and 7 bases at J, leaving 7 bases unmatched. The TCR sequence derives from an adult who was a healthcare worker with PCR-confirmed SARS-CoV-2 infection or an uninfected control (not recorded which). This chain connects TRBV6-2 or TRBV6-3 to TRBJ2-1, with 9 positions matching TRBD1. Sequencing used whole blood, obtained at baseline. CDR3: CASSRTGVGNEQFF. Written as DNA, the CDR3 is TGTGCCAGCAGCCGGACAGGGGTGGGAAATGAGCAGTTCTTC.